What follows describes a single TCR beta chain. No antigen is known for it. Per-nucleotide qualities are absent, and no much larger clonotype sits a single base away. The data belong to a study of blood T cell repertoires in COVID-19 (dated by TCRdb to 2020 to 2022). Concerning the study at large: Collaborator samples came from the United States, Italy and Spain and covered acute and convalescent phases of COVID-19. The material from the prospective study consisted of cDNA or gDNA derived from T cells, B-cell-depleted T cells, or PBMCs. The dataset comprised deeply sampled blood TCRbeta repertoires from subjects exposed to, actively infected with, or recovered from COVID-19. A freely available public database, intended as a resource for researchers studying the immune response to SARS-CoV-2, is where the repertoires were released. The samples were drawn from the first 160 participants of the ongoing ImmuneRACE study and from some 1,300 subjects provided by 6 global collaborators. Sample metadata almost always included a de-identified subject ID, COVID-19 status, age in years and sex. Where available, HLA class I and class II types were taken from metadata supplied by the sample provider and were not determined by assay-based typing. Here is what the overall study found, with its caveats: The quantity of clinical and demographic metadata differed by source and by participant and was supplied without curation.

For CDR1 and CDR2, the germline V gene lists SGDLS and YYNGEE. The CDR3 spans 16 residues, from the cysteine through the phenylalanine. Only the CDR3 DNA is retained, 48 bases long and in frame from the first base. The V and J ends are trimmed by 4 bases and 5 bases, leaving 18 bases between them. TCRbeta CDR3 regions were amplified from genomic DNA by means of the immunoSEQ Assay, a bias-controlled multiplex PCR. On the study's bioinformatics: Nucleated cell counts per sample were estimated from amplification of reference gene primers within the assay. To quantify the absolute abundance of each unique TCRbeta CDR3 rearrangement, sequence reads were collapsed and filtered. For each sample, productive Simpson clonality was calculated as the square root of Simpson's diversity index across productive rearrangements. TCRdb obtained this table from immuneACCESS and retained in-frame rearrangements with V and J assigned. These tables miss some clones; where compared with another copy, unresolved V genes account for less than half of the shortfall, and the remainder is unexplained. V, J and clone size are taken as reported in that table, and D and trimming were inferred from the DNA itself. The sample records 130,000 to 150,000 clones, 65% to 80% of which are singletons. Jointly, the top ten make up about 12% of the sample.

Collaborating institutions collected whole blood in K2EDTA tubes following their own protocols. Collaborator samples were shipped for TCRbeta analysis as frozen whole blood, isolated PBMCs, or DNA extracted from either sample type. The receptor comes from a man aged 80 or over with acute or convalescent COVID-19. The specimen sequenced was peripheral blood. The chain joins TRBV9 to TRBJ2-2, with a tentative D gene TRBD1 over 6 matching bases. The DNA reads as follows: TGTGCCAGCAGCCCCCGGGCAGGGGTCGGTACCGGGGAGCTGTTTTTT. This yields the protein CASSPRAGVGTGELFF.